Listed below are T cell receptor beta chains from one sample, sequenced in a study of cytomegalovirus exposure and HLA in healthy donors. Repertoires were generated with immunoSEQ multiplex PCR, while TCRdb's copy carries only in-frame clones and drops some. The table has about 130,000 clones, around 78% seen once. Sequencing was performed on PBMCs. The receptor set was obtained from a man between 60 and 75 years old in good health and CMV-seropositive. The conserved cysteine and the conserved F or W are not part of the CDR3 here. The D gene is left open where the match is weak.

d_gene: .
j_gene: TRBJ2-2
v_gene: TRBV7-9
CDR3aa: ASSLSRSDGELF

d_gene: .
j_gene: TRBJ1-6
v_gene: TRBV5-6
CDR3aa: ASSPQGGDYNSPLH

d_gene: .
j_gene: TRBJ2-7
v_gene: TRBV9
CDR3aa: ASSSNSYEQY

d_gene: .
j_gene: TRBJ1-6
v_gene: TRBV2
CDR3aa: ASLFTGNNSPLH

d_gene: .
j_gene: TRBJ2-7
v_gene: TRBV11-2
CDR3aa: ASSLDAAVGYEQY

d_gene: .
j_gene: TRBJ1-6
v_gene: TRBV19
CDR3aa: ASSLRQDRVYNSPLH

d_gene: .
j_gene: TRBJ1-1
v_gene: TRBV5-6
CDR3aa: ASSLVIQGRMNTEAF

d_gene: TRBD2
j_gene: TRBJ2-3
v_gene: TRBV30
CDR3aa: AWSGIAGGLQY

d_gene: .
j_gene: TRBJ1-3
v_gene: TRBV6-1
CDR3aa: ASRATGPPGNTIY

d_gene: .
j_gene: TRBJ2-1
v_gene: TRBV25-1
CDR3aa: ASSGYYEQF

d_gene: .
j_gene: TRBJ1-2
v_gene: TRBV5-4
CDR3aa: ASRDPSGGYGYT

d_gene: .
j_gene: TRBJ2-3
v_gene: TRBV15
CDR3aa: ATSRGGGMDTQY

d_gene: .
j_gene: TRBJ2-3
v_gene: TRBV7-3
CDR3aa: ASSSSGLPTDTQY

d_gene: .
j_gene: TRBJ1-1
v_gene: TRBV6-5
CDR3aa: ASSQPGVKEAF

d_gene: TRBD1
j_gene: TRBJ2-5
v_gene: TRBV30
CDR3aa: ALLTGTAVRETQY

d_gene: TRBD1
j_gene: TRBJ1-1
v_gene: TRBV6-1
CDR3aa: ASRGNSGGTEAF

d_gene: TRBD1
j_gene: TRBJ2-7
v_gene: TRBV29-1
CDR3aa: SVGDRAYEQY

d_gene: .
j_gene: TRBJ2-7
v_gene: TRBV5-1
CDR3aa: ASSLDGYEQY

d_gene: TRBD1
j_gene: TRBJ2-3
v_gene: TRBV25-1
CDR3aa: ASNPGQSTDTQY

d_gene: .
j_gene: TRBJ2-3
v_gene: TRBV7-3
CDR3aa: ASSKAADTQY

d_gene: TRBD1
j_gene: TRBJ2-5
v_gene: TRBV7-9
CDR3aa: ATQKPGQEEETQY

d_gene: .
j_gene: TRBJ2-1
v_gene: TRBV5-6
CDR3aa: ASSPNTGDYEQF

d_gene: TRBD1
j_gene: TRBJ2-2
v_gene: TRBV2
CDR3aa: ASSAHRGQSTGELF

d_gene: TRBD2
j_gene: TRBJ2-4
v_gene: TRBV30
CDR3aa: AWTSMTSGLAKNIQY

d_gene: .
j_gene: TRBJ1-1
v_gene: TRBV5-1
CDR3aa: ASGAGTQGVEAF

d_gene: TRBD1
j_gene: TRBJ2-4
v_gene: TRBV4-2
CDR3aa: ASSVAGTEDIQY

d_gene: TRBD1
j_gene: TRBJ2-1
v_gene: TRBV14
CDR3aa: ASSQGYGQVSFNEQF